This T cell receptor (beta chain) was found in a study of radiation and T cells in renal cell carcinoma. Regarding this clone: The antigen is unknown.

Stated time point: blood 2 weeks post-SBRT. Treatment here: 15 Gy SBRT to primary tumor, nephrectomy 4 weeks later. Radiation-treated patients gave blood at baseline, week 2 and week 4. V dropped 6 bases and J dropped 6 bases, with 17 bases sitting between them. The CDR3 contains 14 residues. Germline V gene lookup returns CDR1 MNHNS and CDR2 SASEGT. Assay: immunoSEQ multiplex PCR; the TCRdb copy retains only in-frame clones and omits some. The table records 120,000 or so clones, approximately 85% of them present only once. Broader study findings: In blood, top tumor clones expanded by 2 weeks, shrinking by 4.

The sequence was collected from a man aged 50-59 years with renal cell carcinoma. The sequencing here drew on blood, taken from a patient whose treatment included radiotherapy and nephrectomy. V and J are TRBV6-1 and TRBJ1-1; D is unclear. The CDR3 sequence: CASSLIGIGAEAFF. The CDR3 DNA reads as TGTGCCAGCAGCTTGATAGGGATTGGGGCTGAAGCTTTCTTT.